This T cell receptor beta chain was recorded in a study of CD8+ T cells in alopecia areata. Turning to the study itself: Once tofacitinib had been taken for 6 to 18 months, 6 months off drug followed.

The authors extracted RNA and reverse transcribed it into cDNA as the sequencing template. The assay was immunoSEQ multiplex PCR, and TCRdb's table has in-frame clones only and misses some. The sample lists approximately 210,000 clones, 64% occurring once. This CDR3 is 12 amino acids long. Germline-derived CDR1 and CDR2 are LGHNT and FRNRAP. The ends were cut back, 8 bases at V and 5 bases at J, with 10 bases in the middle. Treatment defined: oral pan-JAK inhibitor, 5-10 mg twice daily. This clone has more than one count but fewer than ten. The antigen is not known. Study results and caveats: The study found higher clonality in lesional than normal scalp, especially in alopecia totalis/universalis.

The rearrangement joins TRBV12-5 to TRBJ2-1; D is ambiguous. The source was CD4+ T cells sorted from blood, collected around week 50, from a patient treated with tofacitinib. The clonotype was recovered from a human donor with alopecia areata. This CDR3 is CASRRPNNEQFF. CDR3 coding DNA: TGTGCTAGTCGCAGGCCAAACAATGAGCAGTTCTTC.